These T cell receptor beta chains were read from a single sample in a study of fetal regulatory T cell absence and autoimmunity. Libraries were prepared by immunoSEQ multiplex PCR; TCRdb keeps only in-frame clonotypes and omits some of them. The sample shows roughly 95,000 clones, about 78% of them seen only once. The sequencing sample was made of pancreas tissue. The source is a male donor with IPEX syndrome. Both conserved end residues are part of each CDR3. A D gene is named only where the DNA matches it firmly. Clone size appears in some rows only: once, few, many, or a class for an expanded clone.

.,.,TRBV4-2,TRBJ2-5,TGTGCCAGCAGCCAAGGGGGGGGCGGGGCTTTACAAGAGACCCAGTACTTC,CASSQGGGGALQETQYF
.,TRBD1,TRBV9,TRBJ1-2,TGTGCCAGCAGCGTCTCGGGGAGGGGGCATGGCTACACCTTC,CASSVSGRGHGYTF
.,.,TRBV23-1,TRBJ2-2,TGCGCCAGCAGCCCCAGGGATGGCGGGGAGGCCGGGGAGCTGTTTTTT,CASSPRDGGEAGELFF
.,TRBD1,TRBV30,TRBJ1-5,TGTGCCTGGAGTGTACAGGGGCAGCCCCAGCATTTT,CAWSVQGQPQHF
.,TRBD2,TRBV6-1,TRBJ2-2,TGTGCCACCACCGCTAGCGGATTTAACACCGGGGAGCTGTTTTTT,CATTASGFNTGELFF
.,.,TRBV11-2,TRBJ2-1,TGTGCCAGCACCCCCTTAGCGACCCATGAGCAGTTCTTC,CASTPLATHEQFF
once,TRBD2,TRBV6-5,TRBJ2-3,TGTGCCAGCAGTTACACGGGGGGGGCAGGAGATACGCAGTATTTT,CASSYTGGAGDTQYF
.,.,TRBV5-6,TRBJ1-2,TGTGCCAGCAGCCTGCCAGGGGCCTTTTATGGCTACACCTTC,CASSLPGAFYGYTF
.,.,TRBV27,TRBJ1-2,TGTGCCAGCAGTTTCTCAAGAGGGGGGGGGTATGGCTACACCTTC,CASSFSRGGGYGYTF
.,.,TRBV5-6,TRBJ1-5,TGTGCCAGCAGCTTGTGGGGTACGGGGAATCAGCCCCAGCATTTT,CASSLWGTGNQPQHF
once,.,TRBV30,TRBJ1-4,TGTGCCTGGAGCTACCAGGGGCTGGGTAATGAAAAACTGTTTTTT,CAWSYQGLGNEKLFF
.,.,TRBV30,TRBJ1-1,TGTGCCTGGAGCCGGGGGAAGGCTGAAGCTTTCTTT,CAWSRGKAEAFF
.,TRBD2,TRBV19,TRBJ2-2,TGTGCCAGTAGTATTAGCGGGGGGGCCAGCACCGGGGAGCTGTTTTTT,CASSISGGASTGELFF
few,.,TRBV7-9,TRBJ2-7,TGTGCCAGCAGCCCTTCCTACGAGCAGTACTTC,CASSPSYEQYF
.,.,TRBV5-6,TRBJ2-5,TGTGCCAGCAGCCCGGGGCTAGCCCGGCCGTACTTC,CASSPGLARPYF
.,.,TRBV5-1,TRBJ1-6,TGCGCCAGCAGCTCCACCGGGAAGGAGAATTCACCCCTCCACTTT,CASSSTGKENSPLHF
.,.,TRBV5-4,TRBJ1-4,TGTGCCAGCAGCTTGTTTCCGGGCACCAATGAAAAACTGTTTTTT,CASSLFPGTNEKLFF
.,TRBD1,TRBV4-1,TRBJ1-1,TGCGCCAGCAGTACGAACAGGGGAGGCGAAGCTTTCTTT,CASSTNRGGEAFF
once,.,TRBV5-6,TRBJ1-2,TGTGCCAGCAGCTTCGCCGGGGTTAGTGGCTACACCTTC,CASSFAGVSGYTF
few,TRBD1,TRBV6-5,TRBJ2-7,TGTGCCAGCAGTCGGACAGGGGCTTCCTACGAGCAGTACTTC,CASSRTGASYEQYF
.,TRBD1,TRBV25-1,TRBJ2-7,TGTGCCAGCAGTGGCGGGACAGGGGTTTACGAGCAGTACTTC,CASSGGTGVYEQYF
few,.,TRBV7-7,TRBJ1-6,TGTGCTAGCAGCTTTGGGGGGGCCTATAATTCACCCCTCCACTTT,CASSFGGAYNSPLHF
.,.,TRBV7-6,TRBJ1-5,TGTGCCAGCAGCTTTGATGACAATCAGCCCCAGCATTTT,CASSFDDNQPQHF
.,.,TRBV5-6,TRBJ2-3,TGTGCCAGCAGCTTAGGGCGGTATACGCAGTATTTT,CASSLGRYTQYF
.,.,TRBV6-1,TRBJ2-1,TGTGCCAGCATTCAGACTAGCAATGAGCAGTTCTTC,CASIQTSNEQFF
.,.,TRBV27,TRBJ2-2,TGTGCCAGCAGTTTATCGATAGTGACCGGGGAGCTGTTTTTT,CASSLSIVTGELFF
.,.,TRBV20-1,TRBJ2-7,TGCAGTGCTAGAGAGGGGGCCGAGCAGTACTTC,CSAREGAEQYF
.,TRBD2,TRBV6-6,TRBJ2-3,TGTGCCAGCAGTTATAGGACTAGGTTCACAGATACGCAGTATTTT,CASSYRTRFTDTQYF
few,TRBD1,TRBV15,TRBJ1-6,TGTGCCACCAGCAAGGGACAGGGTAATTCACCCCTCCACTTT,CATSKGQGNSPLHF
.,TRBD1,TRBV5-4,TRBJ2-7,TGTGCCAGCAGCCTCAGACAGGGCGAGCAGTACTTC,CASSLRQGEQYF
.,TRBD2,TRBV4-3,TRBJ2-2,TGCGCCAGCAGCCGCACCCCTAGCGGGGGGGGGACCGGGGAGCTGTTTTTT,CASSRTPSGGGTGELFF
.,.,TRBV4-1,TRBJ2-1,TGCGCCAGCAGCCATTGGACGGACCACAATGAGCAGTTCTTC,CASSHWTDHNEQFF
.,.,TRBV4-3,TRBJ2-1,TGCGCCAGCAGCCAAGAAGGCGGCCTGAGGACTGAGCAGTTCTTC,CASSQEGGLRTEQFF
.,.,TRBV7-9,TRBJ2-5,TGTGCCAGCAGCCCGTCTGCGCGGCAAGAGACCCAGTACTTC,CASSPSARQETQYF
.,TRBD2,TRBV11-2,TRBJ2-4,TGTGCCAGCAGCTCCTATAGCGGGAGAGTAGCCAAAAACATTCAGTACTTC,CASSSYSGRVAKNIQYF
.,.,TRBV18,TRBJ1-4,TGTGCCAGCTCACCAGCCGCAACTAATGAAAAACTGTTTTTT,CASSPAATNEKLFF